Given below is one T cell receptor beta chain in context. In the original workflow: For nucleated cells, counts were estimated from reference gene primer amplification. Clones were sequenced by immunoSEQ multiplex PCR, and TCRdb holds only the in-frame ones, with some missing. V, J and clone size derive from that table, while D and trimming were established from the DNA sequence. The repertoire holds 100,000 to 150,000 clones, approximately 87% seen once, with about 2.1% in the top ten. The data were obtained in a study of blood T cell repertoires in COVID-19. In the study overall: From the United States, Italy and Spain came samples of acute and convalescent COVID-19. Nucleic acid was either cDNA or gDNA, and it came from T cells, B-cell-depleted T cells, or PBMCs.

Sequencing input: peripheral blood. The sequence was obtained from a woman aged 50 to 65 with acute or convalescent COVID-19.

CDR3 in amino acids: CASSQGQLAGGRDTQYF. The CDR3 nucleotides read TGCGCCAGCAGCCAAGGCCAACTAGCGGGGGGGCGGGATACGCAGTATTTT. J is TRBJ2-3 and V is TRBV4-3; 13 bases are a match to TRBD2. This CDR3 has 17 residues. The trim removed 1 base at V and 6 bases at J, leaving 7 bases unmatched. Germline CDR1 is LGHNA and CDR2 is YSLEER.